This TCR beta chain was documented in a study of cytomegalovirus exposure and HLA in healthy donors. CDR3 length: 9 residues. J lost 15 bases, V lost 4 bases, and 3 bases had no gene match. Per the germline V gene, CDR1 is SQVTM and CDR2 is ANQGSEA. The study ran its PCR with 60 Vbeta and 13 Jbeta primers. The assay was immunoSEQ multiplex PCR, and TCRdb's table has in-frame clones only and misses some. The sample carries over 100,000 clones, 79% recorded once. General observations from the study: Equally common other TCR beta chains were less clonally expanded than HLA-associated ones, a later analysis found. Most CMV-associated TCR beta chains were later found to appear HLA-restricted.

A remark on this clone: Its antigen remains unknown.

Sequencing was carried out using PBMCs. This chain uses TRBV29-1 with TRBJ2-1; 7 nucleotides match TRBD2. The sequence came from a woman in her late teens or twenties in good health and CMV-seropositive. The CDR3 DNA sequence: TGCAGCGTTGGGACTAGTACGTTCTTC. Translating it yields CSVGTSTFF.